This T cell receptor (beta chain) was captured in a study of post-analysis software for immune sequencing data. Study-wide points: Significantly lower normalized Chao1 diversity was seen in multiple sclerosis patients than in controls. Patients had higher frequencies than controls of about five TRBV segments, including TRBV5-6, TRBV5-1 and TRBV20-1.

The CDR3 length is 17 residues. With V trimmed by 1 base and J by 4 bases, 12 bases remained unmatched. CDR1 and CDR2 from the germline V gene are SGHTA and FQGNSA. The TCR beta cDNA libraries carried unique molecular identifiers. TCRdb reprocessed the PCR reads via MiXCR and lists one record per CDR3 protein. The sample shows about 460,000 distinct CDR3 sequences, under 55% of them seen only once. Remarks on this clonotype: Its antigen is undetermined.

The specimen sequenced was blood. The TCR sequence derives from a girl between 10 and 17 years old with multiple sclerosis. The chain carries TRBV7-2 and TRBJ1-2, with 7 bases aligning to TRBD1. CDR3 sequence (DNA): TGTGCCAGCAGCTTAGTTGGCAGGGGGATTAACGGCTATGGCTACACCTTC. It encodes CASSLVGRGINGYGYTF.